Shown below are 31 T cell receptor beta chains from a single sample sequenced in a study of graft-versus-host responses after intestinal transplantation. Data came from immunoSEQ multiplex PCR; TCRdb stores just in-frame clones and leaves some out. The sample lists roughly 60,000 clones, under 95% seen once, with around 2.5% in the top ten. Sequenced here: PBMCs, sampled 118 days after intestinal transplantation. These receptors came from a human patient who received an intestinal transplant, so some T cells may come from the graft donor.

The CDR3 loop reads CATSITGVYGYTF. In DNA, the CDR3 is TGTGCCACCAGCATCACAGGGGTCTATGGCTACACCTTC. V gene TRBV15 combines with J gene TRBJ1-2; 7 bases align to TRBD1. V lost 4 bases, J lost 4 bases, and 3 bases stayed unmatched. The CDR3 contains 13 residues. Germline V CDR1 and CDR2: LNHNV, YYDKDF (reference sequence).

The rearrangement links TRBV19 to TRBJ1-2; D ambiguous. Trimming stripped 2 bases from V and 5 bases from J, with 9 bases between. The CDR3 has 13 residues. Per germline, CDR1 LNHDA and CDR2 SQIVND (reference sequence). The CDR3 sequence: CASSIQDGYGYTF. CDR3 sequence (DNA): TGTGCCAGTAGTATACAAGATGGATATGGCTACACCTTC.

The CDR3 sequence is CASSSGGPGNEQFF. CDR3 DNA sequence: TGTGCCAGCAGCTCCGGGGGGCCCGGGAATGAGCAGTTCTTC. V usage is TRBV7-2 and J usage is TRBJ2-1; possible D gene TRBD2, 7 bases. Trimming left V 4 bases short and J 7 bases short, with 14 bases between. The CDR3 covers 14 residues. The germline gives CDR1 SGHTA, CDR2 FQGNSA.

This clone was recorded only once. The chain has TRBV18 and TRBJ1-2; D gene uncertain. This CDR3 has 12 amino acids. Germline V lookup: CDR1 KGHSH, CDR2 LQKENI. Trimming left V 2 bases short and J 6 bases short, with 7 bases between. The CDR3 DNA follows: TGTGCCAGCTCACCATTAACGGATGGCTACACCTTC. It encodes CASSPLTDGYTF. The full variable domain, completed using reference TRBV18 and TRBJ1-2, is NAGVMQNPRHLVRRRGQEARLRCSPMKGHSHVYWYRQLPEEGLKFMVYLQKENIIDESGMPKERFSAEFPKEGPSILRIQQVVRGDSAAYFCASSPLTDGYTFGSGTRLTVV.

The gene calls are TRBV7-9 and TRBJ2-2; 7 bases match TRBD2. The V and J ends lost 4 bases and 9 bases, in that order; junction bases with no gene match: 5. This CDR3 comprises 13 residues. CDR1 SEHNR and CDR2 FQNEAQ come from the germline V gene (reference sequence). The CDR3 loop is CASSYRRGRELFF. CDR3 DNA sequence: TGTGCCAGCAGCTATCGGCGGGGGAGGGAGCTGTTTTTT.

Turning to this clone: Other DNA sequences in the same sample also yield this CDR3. The rearrangement joins TRBV27 to TRBJ2-7; D ambiguous. The CDR3 consists of 13 residues. Germline V CDR1 and CDR2: MNHEY, SMNVEV (reference sequence). V lost 3 bases and J lost 2, with 8 bases in between. CDR3 in DNA: TGTGCCAGCAGTTTGGGCGGCCCCTACGAGCAGTACTTC. It codes for CASSLGGPYEQYF.

The chain couples TRBV19 to TRBJ2-5; 9 positions agree with TRBD2. With 6 bases clipped from V and 4 bases from J, the junction kept 3 bases outside the gene matches. Per the germline V gene, CDR1 is LNHDA and CDR2 is SQIVND (reference sequence). The CDR3 has 13 residues. The CDR3 protein is CASRERGVETQYF. The CDR3 DNA reads TGTGCCAGTAGAGAGCGGGGGGTAGAGACCCAGTACTTC. Combining the CDR3 with reference TRBV19 and TRBJ2-5 gives the whole variable domain DGGITQSPKYLFRKEGQNVTLSCEQNLNHDAMYWYRQDPGQGLRLIYYSQIVNDFQKGDIAEGYSVSREKKESFPLTVTSAQKNPTAFYLCASRERGVETQYFGPGTRLLVL.

This chain joins TRBV5-1 and TRBJ2-7, with TRBD1 matching 7 bases. The J segment lost 7 bases and the V segment lost 4 bases, leaving 8 bases of the junction unmatched. CDR3 length: 13 residues. Germline assignment: CDR1 SGHRS and CDR2 YFSETQ. DNA of the CDR3: TGCGCCAGCAGCGCCCCGGGACAGATTGAGCAGTACTTC. This gives the protein CASSAPGQIEQYF.

This chain connects TRBV5-1 to TRBJ2-5; a weak D match, TRBD1 (5 bases). This CDR3 has 14 amino acids. Trimming stripped 2 bases from V and 1 base from J, with 9 bases between. Germline CDR1 reads SGHRS; CDR2 reads YFSETQ. The CDR3 nucleotides read TGCGCCAGCAGCTTACCGACAGCCCAAGAGACCCAGTACTTC. This sequence encodes CASSLPTAQETQYF.

The chain links TRBV1 to TRBJ2-5; the table gives TRBD2 as D, unverified against the DNA. TRBV1 is termed a pseudogene. CDR3 size: 17 residues. CDR3 residues: CTSSQVTSGPKQETQYF. The CDR3, as DNA: TGCACCAGCAGCCAAGTGACTAGCGGGCCCAAGCAAGAGACCCAGTACTTC.

The chain employs TRBV6-6 and TRBJ2-7; TRBD2 might be the D (6 bases). V was pared by 5 bases and J by 5 bases, with 13 bases between. Looked up from germline, CDR1 is MNHNY and CDR2 is SVGAGI (reference sequence). The CDR3 runs 13 residues. This CDR3 is CASSAGGFNEQYF. CDR3 nucleotide sequence: TGTGCCAGCAGTGCTGGGGGGTTCAACGAGCAGTACTTC.

In this sample, this clone turned up once. The rearrangement links TRBV6-6 to TRBJ2-5; weak D call: TRBD2 (5 bases). Germline values: CDR1 MNHNY, CDR2 SVGAGI (reference sequence). V gave up 5 bases and J gave up 8 bases, with 12 bases separating them. CDR3 length: 12 residues. The DNA for the CDR3 is TGTGCCAGCAGTCACGGAGAGGGAACCCAGTACTTC. Protein product: CASSHGEGTQYF.

The chain couples TRBV27 to TRBJ2-3; D is perhaps TRBD2 (5 bases). Trimming took 1 base from V and 2 from J, leaving 7 bases between them. CDR3 size: 14 residues. Germline V gene data show CDR1 as MNHEY and CDR2 as SMNVEV (reference sequence). CDR3 in amino acids: CASSLFGVTDTQYF. CDR3 bases: TGTGCCAGCAGTTTATTCGGGGTCACAGATACGCAGTATTTT.

The rearrangement joins TRBV7-8 to TRBJ1-5; D uncertain. Between the trimmed V and J ends, which lost 1 base and 5 bases, there was a span of 9 bases. CDR3 size: 14 residues. Germline V gene sequence: CDR1 SGHVS, CDR2 FQNEAQ. Written as DNA, the CDR3 is TGTGCCAGCAGCTTAGGTGCAGGAGATCAGCCCCAGCATTTT. Translation: CASSLGAGDQPQHF.

The chain uses TRBV5-1 and TRBJ1-3; the D is unclear. This CDR3 is built from 13 residues. Trimming took off 2 bases at V and 0 bases at J, with 3 bases between the two ends. The germline V gene encodes CDR1 SGHRS and CDR2 YFSETQ. CDR3 loop: CASSLSSGNTIYF. The CDR3 region has the DNA TGCGCCAGCAGCTTAAGCTCTGGAAACACCATATATTTT.

V usage is TRBV27 and J usage is TRBJ2-2; no reliable D call. Germline CDR1 reads MNHEY; CDR2 reads SMNVEV (reference sequence). The CDR3 is 15 amino acids. Trimming took off 7 bases at V and 1 base at J, with 13 bases between the two ends. The CDR3 spells CASTTLGLNTGELFF. DNA for the CDR3: TGTGCCAGCACTACTCTTGGGCTGAACACCGGGGAGCTGTTTTTT.

The chain is built from TRBV5-4 and TRBJ2-7; D gene uncertain. Germline-derived CDR1 and CDR2 are SGHNT and YYREEE (reference sequence). This CDR3 has 14 amino acids. The V end was cut by 4 bases, the J end by 0 bases, with 11 bases between. The CDR3 here is CASSAGGNSYEQYF. CDR3 coding DNA: TGTGCCAGCAGCGCCGGCGGCAACTCCTACGAGCAGTACTTC.

The rearrangement links TRBV29-1 to TRBJ2-1; tentatively, D is TRBD2 (5 bases). Trimming cost V 6 bases and J 7 bases, with 13 bases left between them. CDR3 length: 12 amino acids. Germline assignment: CDR1 SQVTM and CDR2 ANQGSEA. The CDR3 region is CSVDELVNEQFF. DNA of the CDR3: TGCAGCGTCGATGAACTAGTTAATGAGCAGTTCTTC.

This sequence joins TRBV28 and TRBJ2-2, with D perhaps given as TRBD1 or TRBD2 (5 bases each). The CDR3 is 13 amino acids. V shed 2 bases and J shed 6 bases, with 7 bases lying between them. Germline values: CDR1 MDHEN, CDR2 SYDVKM. Here the CDR3 DNA reads TGTGCCAGCAGTTTAAGAGGGGCCGGGGAGCTGTTTTTT. This translates into CASSLRGAGELFF.

The V call is TRBV4-2, the J call TRBJ1-5; D is possibly TRBD1 (5 bases). Germline V CDR1 and CDR2: LGHNA, YNFKEQ. Trimming left V 0 bases short and J 5 bases short, with 11 bases between. This CDR3 region has 15 residues. The CDR3 loop reads CASSQDGRADQPQHF. CDR3 DNA: TGTGCCAGCAGCCAAGATGGCAGGGCGGATCAGCCCCAGCATTTT.

V gene TRBV6-1 combines with J gene TRBJ2-1; no reliable D call. Germline lookup yields CDR1 MNHNS and CDR2 SASEGT. The CDR3 is made up of 13 amino acids. The V end lost 5 bases, the J end lost 6 bases, and 11 bases lay between the germline ends. For the CDR3, the DNA is TGTGCCAGCAGTTTCCTTTCAGGCAATGAGCAGTTCTTC. Amino acid sequence: CASSFLSGNEQFF.

The chain combines TRBV5-5 with TRBJ1-2; 12 bases line up with TRBD1. The trim removed 2 bases at V and 4 bases at J, leaving 15 bases unmatched. Germline V gene lookup returns CDR1 SGHKS and CDR2 YYEKEE (reference sequence). The CDR3 is made up of 19 amino acids. The CDR3 DNA reads as TGTGCCAGCAGCTTAAAACCCGGGACAGGGGGCGTTTGGCTCTATGGCTACACCTTC. Translated: CASSLKPGTGGVWLYGYTF. The variable domain in full, completed from reference TRBV5-5 and TRBJ1-2, reads DAGVTQSPTHLIKTRGQQVTLRCSPISGHKSVSWYQQVLGQGPQFIFQYYEKEERGRGNFPDRFSARQFPNYSSELNVNALLLGDSALYLCASSLKPGTGGVWLYGYTFGSGTRLTVV.

This clone was observed once. V is TRBV4-1 and J is TRBJ2-5, with D possibly matching TRBD1 (5 bases). Between the trimmed V and J ends, which lost 1 base and 9 bases, there was a span of 15 bases. Looked up from germline, CDR1 is MGHRA and CDR2 is YSYEKL. The CDR3 spans 14 residues. The CDR3 nucleotides read TGCGCCAGCAGCCAAGCAGTAGGGGAATTGGCCCAGTACTTC. It yields the protein CASSQAVGELAQYF.

The chain has TRBV7-9 and TRBJ2-2, with D possibly matching TRBD2 (6 bases). Germline V CDR1 and CDR2: SEHNR, FQNEAQ (reference sequence). CDR3 length: 18 residues. Trimming stripped 1 base from V and 4 bases from J, with 19 bases between. As DNA, the CDR3 is TGTGCCAGCAGCTTAGGACCACGGATAGCGGAAGTCACCGGGGAGCTGTTTTTT. It encodes CASSLGPRIAEVTGELFF.

The rearrangement joins TRBV10-3 to TRBJ1-6, with 7 bases aligning to TRBD1. Per germline, CDR1 ENHRY and CDR2 SYGVKD. Unmatched junction bases numbered 14, after V lost 6 bases and J lost 9 bases. The CDR3 runs 16 residues. CDR3 sequence (DNA): TGTGCCATCAGCCCGACAGGGACGTTGAGCGGTTCACCCCTCCACTTT. Translating gives CAISPTGTLSGSPLHF.

The gene calls are TRBV12-2 and TRBJ2-7. TRBV12-2 is flagged as a pseudogene. The CDR3 spans 12 residues. The CDR3 nucleotides read TGTGCAAGTCGCTTATGGGAATACGAGCAGTACTTC. Translated: CASRLWEYEQYF.

V is TRBV19 and J is TRBJ2-2; D call uncertain. Germline CDR1 reads LNHDA; CDR2 reads SQIVND (reference sequence). With 3 bases removed from V and 7 bases from J, the gap between germline ends came to 9 bases. The CDR3 is 13 residues long. CDR3 coding DNA: TGTGCCAGTAGTATTCCCCCCATCGGGGAGCTGTTTTTT. Amino acid sequence: CASSIPPIGELFF. The full variable domain, completed using reference TRBV19 and TRBJ2-2, is DGGITQSPKYLFRKEGQNVTLSCEQNLNHDAMYWYRQDPGQGLRLIYYSQIVNDFQKGDIAEGYSVSREKKESFPLTVTSAQKNPTAFYLCASSIPPIGELFFGEGSRLTVL.

V is TRBV7-9 and J is TRBJ2-7; tentatively, D is TRBD1 (6 bases). Germline V gene data show CDR1 as SEHNR and CDR2 as FQNEAQ (reference sequence). The CDR3 length is 13 residues. Trimming left V 5 bases short and J 4 bases short, with 12 bases between. CDR3 bases: TGTGCCAGCAGCGCCTTACAGGGATACGAGCAGTACTTC. It specifies CASSALQGYEQYF.

The V and J genes are TRBV5-6 and TRBJ2-1, with D unclear. V dropped 5 bases and J dropped 3 bases, with 27 bases sitting between them. CDR1 and CDR2 (germline): SGHDT, YYEEEE. The CDR3 has 19 residues. CDR3: CASSRTITPSEPDYNEQFF. The CDR3 nucleotides are TGTGCCAGCAGTCGAACGATCACCCCGAGTGAACCAGACTACAATGAGCAGTTCTTC.

Only one count was recorded for this clone. This CDR3 reads CASSATATNPFF. CDR3 nucleotides: TGTGCCAGCAGCGCTACCGCGACGAACCCTTTCTTT. The V and J genes are TRBV11-2 and TRBJ1-1; no clear D. The CDR3 loop spans 12 amino acids. From germline, CDR1 is SGHAT and CDR2 FQNNGV. The V end lost 5 bases, the J end lost 12 bases, and 16 bases lay between the germline ends.

This chain links TRBV23-1 with TRBJ2-7; either TRBD1 or TRBD2 may fit D (5 bases each). TRBV23-1 is given ORF status, its function remaining uncertain. V was pared by 1 base and J by 0 bases, with 22 bases between. CDR3 length equals 19 residues. The CDR3 sequence: CASSQCRDGTSVSSYEQYF. The CDR3, as DNA: TGCGCCAGCAGTCAATGCAGGGACGGAACTTCCGTATCCTCCTACGAGCAGTACTTC.